The T cell receptor (beta chain) described here comes from a study of vaccination effects on CD4 cells after COVID-19. About the study: The study obtained samples from two convalescent patients 16 days and one week before vaccination.

TCRdb's copy holds only in-frame clones and misses some; the assay was immunoSEQ multiplex PCR. Here the sample spans 42,000 or so clones, about 75% being singletons. CDR3 length: 17 residues. Trimming took 0 bases from V and 12 from J; bases not matched to a gene: 14. Germline V gene sequence: CDR1 SGHNT, CDR2 YYREEE (reference sequence). About this clone itself: Its target is not known.

CD4+ T cells specific for antigen were expanded with viral peptide pools by the ViraFEST assay before sequencing. Culture lasted approximately 10 days before CD4+ T cell isolation. The person had a PCR-confirmed SARS-CoV-2 infection during March to December 2020. This rearrangement joins TRBV5-4 to TRBJ2-1; TRBD1 agrees at 11 bases. The TCR originated in a human donor who had a prior SARS-CoV-2 infection. This specimen was CD4+ T cells from PBMCs cultured with a peptide pool, taken before COVID-19 vaccination. The CDR3 region is CASSLGGTGTGGSGQFF. The DNA of the CDR3 is TGTGCCAGCAGCTTGGGAGGGACCGGGACAGGGGGATCGGGGCAGTTCTTC.